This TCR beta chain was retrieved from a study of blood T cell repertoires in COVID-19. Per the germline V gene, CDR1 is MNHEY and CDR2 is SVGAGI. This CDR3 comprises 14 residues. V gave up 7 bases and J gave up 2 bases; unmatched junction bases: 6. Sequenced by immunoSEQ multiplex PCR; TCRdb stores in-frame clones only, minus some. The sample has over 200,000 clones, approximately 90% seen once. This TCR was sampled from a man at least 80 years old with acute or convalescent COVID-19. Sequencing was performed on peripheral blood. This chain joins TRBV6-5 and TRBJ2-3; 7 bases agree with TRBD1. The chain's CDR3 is CASTEGTATDTQYF. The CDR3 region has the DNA TGTGCCAGCACGGAAGGGACAGCCACAGATACGCAGTATTTT.